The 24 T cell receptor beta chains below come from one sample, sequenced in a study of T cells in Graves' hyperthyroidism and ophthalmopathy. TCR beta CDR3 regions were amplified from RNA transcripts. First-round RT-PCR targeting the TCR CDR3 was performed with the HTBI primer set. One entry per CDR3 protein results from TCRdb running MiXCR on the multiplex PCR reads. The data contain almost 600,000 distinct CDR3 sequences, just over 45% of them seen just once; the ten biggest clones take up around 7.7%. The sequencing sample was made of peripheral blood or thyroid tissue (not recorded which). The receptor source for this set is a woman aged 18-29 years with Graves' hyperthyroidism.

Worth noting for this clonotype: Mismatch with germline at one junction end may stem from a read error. The CDR3 sequence is CASSVGLGRYEQYF. CDR3 bases: TGCGCCAGCAGCGTAGGCTTGGGGCGCTACGAGCAGTACTTC. J is TRBJ2-7 and V is TRBV5-5; D may be TRBD1 (5 bases). Germline lookup yields CDR1 SGHKS and CDR2 YYEKEE (reference sequence). The CDR3 totals 14 residues. The full variable domain, with the rest looked up from reference TRBV5-5 and TRBJ2-7, is DAGVTQSPTHLIKTRGQQVTLRCSPISGHKSVSWYQQVLGQGPQFIFQYYEKEERGRGNFPDRFSARQFPNYSSELNVNALLLGDSALYLCASSVGLGRYEQYFGPGTRLTVT.

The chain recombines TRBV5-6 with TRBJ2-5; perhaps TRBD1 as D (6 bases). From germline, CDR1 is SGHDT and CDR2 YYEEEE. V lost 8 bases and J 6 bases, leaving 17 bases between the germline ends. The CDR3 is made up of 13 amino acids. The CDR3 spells CASSPRGLKTQYF. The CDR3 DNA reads TGTGCCAGTAGCCCCAGGGGTTTGAAGACCCAGTACTTC.

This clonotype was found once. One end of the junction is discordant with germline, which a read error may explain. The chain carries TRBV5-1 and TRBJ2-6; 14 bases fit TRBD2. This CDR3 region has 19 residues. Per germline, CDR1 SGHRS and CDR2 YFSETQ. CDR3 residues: CASSLPGLAGVSGANVLTF. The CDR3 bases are TGTGCCAGCAGCCTCCCGGGACTAGCGGGAGTCTCTGGGGCCAACGTCCTGACTTTC.

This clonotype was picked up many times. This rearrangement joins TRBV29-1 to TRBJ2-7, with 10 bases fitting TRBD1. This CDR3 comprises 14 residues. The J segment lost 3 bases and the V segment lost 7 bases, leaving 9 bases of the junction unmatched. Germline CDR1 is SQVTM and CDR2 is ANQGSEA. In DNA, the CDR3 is TGCAGCGCCCTCCCCGGGACAGGGGACTACGAGCAGTACTTC. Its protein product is CSALPGTGDYEQYF.

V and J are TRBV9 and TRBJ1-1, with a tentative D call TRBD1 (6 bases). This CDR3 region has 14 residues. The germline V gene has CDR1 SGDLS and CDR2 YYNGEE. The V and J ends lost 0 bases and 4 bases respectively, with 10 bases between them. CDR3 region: CASSVDRARTEAFF. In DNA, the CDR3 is TGTGCCAGCAGCGTAGACAGGGCACGCACTGAAGCTTTCTTT. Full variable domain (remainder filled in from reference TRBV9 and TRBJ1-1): DSGVTQTPKHLITATGQRVTLRCSPRSGDLSVYWYQQSLDQGLQFLIQYYNGEERAKGNILERFSAQQFPDLHSELNLSSLELGDSALYFCASSVDRARTEAFFGQGTRLTVV.

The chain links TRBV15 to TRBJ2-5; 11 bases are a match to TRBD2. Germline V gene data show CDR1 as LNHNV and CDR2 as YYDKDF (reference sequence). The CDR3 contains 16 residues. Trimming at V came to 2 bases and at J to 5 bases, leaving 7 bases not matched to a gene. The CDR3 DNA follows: TGTGCCACCAGCAGACCACTAGCGGGAGTAGGGGAGACCCAGTACTTC. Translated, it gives CATSRPLAGVGETQYF. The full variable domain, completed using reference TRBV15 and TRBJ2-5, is DAMVIQNPRYQVTQFGKPVTLSCSQTLNHNVMYWYQQKSSQAPKLLFHYYDKDFNNEADTPDNFQSRRPNTSFCFLDIRSPGLGDTAMYLCATSRPLAGVGETQYFGPGTRLLVL.

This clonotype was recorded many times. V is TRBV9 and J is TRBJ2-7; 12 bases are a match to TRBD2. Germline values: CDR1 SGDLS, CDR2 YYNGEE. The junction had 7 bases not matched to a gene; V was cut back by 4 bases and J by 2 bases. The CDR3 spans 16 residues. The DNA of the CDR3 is TGTGCCAGCAGCCCAGGACTAGCGGGACTAACCTACGAGCAGTACTTC. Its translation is CASSPGLAGLTYEQYF. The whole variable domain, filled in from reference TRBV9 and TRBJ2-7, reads DSGVTQTPKHLITATGQRVTLRCSPRSGDLSVYWYQQSLDQGLQFLIQYYNGEERAKGNILERFSAQQFPDLHSELNLSSLELGDSALYFCASSPGLAGLTYEQYFGPGTRLTVT.

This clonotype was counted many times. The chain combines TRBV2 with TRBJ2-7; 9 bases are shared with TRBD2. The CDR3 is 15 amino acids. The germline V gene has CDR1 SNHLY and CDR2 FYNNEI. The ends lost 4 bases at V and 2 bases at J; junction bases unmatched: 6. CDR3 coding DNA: TGTGCCAGCAGTGTTGGCGGGAGGGACACCTACGAGCAGTACTTC. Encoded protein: CASSVGGRDTYEQYF.

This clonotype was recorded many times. The CDR3 here is CASSRDFSGELFF. CDR3 coding DNA: TGCGCCAGCAGCCGGGACTTTTCCGGGGAGCTGTTTTTT. The V and J genes are TRBV4-1 and TRBJ2-2; weak D call: TRBD2 (6 bases). The V gene lost 4 bases and the J gene lost 6 bases, with 9 bases spanning the gap. The CDR3 spans 13 residues. Germline V gene sequence: CDR1 MGHRA, CDR2 YSYEKL.

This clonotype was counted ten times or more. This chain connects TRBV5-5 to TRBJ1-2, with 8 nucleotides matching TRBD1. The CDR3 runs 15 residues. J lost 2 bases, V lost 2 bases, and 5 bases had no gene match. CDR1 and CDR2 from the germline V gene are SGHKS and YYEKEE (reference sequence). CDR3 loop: CASSFQGARNYGYTF. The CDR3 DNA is TGTGCCAGCAGCTTTCAGGGGGCGCGGAACTATGGCTACACCTTC. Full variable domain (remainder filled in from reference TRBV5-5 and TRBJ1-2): DAGVTQSPTHLIKTRGQQVTLRCSPISGHKSVSWYQQVLGQGPQFIFQYYEKEERGRGNFPDRFSARQFPNYSSELNVNALLLGDSALYLCASSFQGARNYGYTFGSGTRLTVV.

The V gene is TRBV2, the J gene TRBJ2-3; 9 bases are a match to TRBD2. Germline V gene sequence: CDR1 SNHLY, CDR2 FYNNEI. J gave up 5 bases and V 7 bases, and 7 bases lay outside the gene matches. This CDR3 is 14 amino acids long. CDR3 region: CASMEREAGDTQYF. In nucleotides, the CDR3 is TGTGCCAGCATGGAGCGGGAGGCCGGAGATACGCAGTATTTT.

This CDR3 is CASSPTRTGIPNTEAFF. DNA for the CDR3: TGTGCCAGCAGTCCGACCAGGACAGGCATACCTAACACTGAAGCTTTCTTT. This chain connects TRBV27 to TRBJ1-1; TRBD1 aligns across 7 bases. The V segment lost 5 bases and the J segment 2 bases; nucleotides outside the gene matches: 14. Looked up from germline, CDR1 is MNHEY and CDR2 is SMNVEV (reference sequence). This CDR3 spans 17 amino acids.

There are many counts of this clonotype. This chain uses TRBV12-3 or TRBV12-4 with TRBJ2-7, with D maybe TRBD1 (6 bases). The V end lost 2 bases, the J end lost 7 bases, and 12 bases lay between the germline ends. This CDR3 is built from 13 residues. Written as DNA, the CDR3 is TGTGCCAGCAGTTTAAGGAGAGGGACAGAGCAGTACTTC. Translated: CASSLRRGTEQYF.

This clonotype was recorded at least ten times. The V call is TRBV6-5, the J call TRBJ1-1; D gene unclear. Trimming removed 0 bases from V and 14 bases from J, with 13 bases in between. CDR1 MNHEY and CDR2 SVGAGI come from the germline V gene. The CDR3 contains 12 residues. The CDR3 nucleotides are TGTGCCAGCAGTTACTCAACGGCGGAAGTGTTCTTT. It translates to CASSYSTAEVFF.

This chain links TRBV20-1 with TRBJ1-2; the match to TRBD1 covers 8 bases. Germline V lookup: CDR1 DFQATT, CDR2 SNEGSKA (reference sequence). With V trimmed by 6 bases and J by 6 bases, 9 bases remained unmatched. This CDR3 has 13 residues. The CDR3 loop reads CSASSLTGDGYTF. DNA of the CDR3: TGCAGTGCCAGCAGCTTGACAGGGGATGGCTACACCTTC.

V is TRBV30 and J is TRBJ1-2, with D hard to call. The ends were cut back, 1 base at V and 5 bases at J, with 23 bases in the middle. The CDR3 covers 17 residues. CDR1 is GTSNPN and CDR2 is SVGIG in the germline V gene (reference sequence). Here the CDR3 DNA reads TGTGCCTGGAGTGCCAAATCCTCGGGAGGGTGGATTTATGGCTACACCTTC. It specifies CAWSAKSSGGWIYGYTF. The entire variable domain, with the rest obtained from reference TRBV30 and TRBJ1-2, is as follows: SQTIHQWPATLVQPVGSPLSLECTVEGTSNPNLYWYRQAAGRGLQLLFYSVGIGQISSEVPQNLSASRPQDRQFILSSKKLLLSDSGFYLCAWSAKSSGGWIYGYTFGSGTRLTVV.

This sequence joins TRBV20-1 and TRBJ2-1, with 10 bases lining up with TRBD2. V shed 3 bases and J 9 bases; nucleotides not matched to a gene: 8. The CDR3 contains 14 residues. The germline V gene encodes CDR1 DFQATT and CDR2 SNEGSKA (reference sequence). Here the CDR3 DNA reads TGCAGTGCTAGGCGTCTAGCGGGAGTCTTTGAGCAGTTCTTC. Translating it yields CSARRLAGVFEQFF.

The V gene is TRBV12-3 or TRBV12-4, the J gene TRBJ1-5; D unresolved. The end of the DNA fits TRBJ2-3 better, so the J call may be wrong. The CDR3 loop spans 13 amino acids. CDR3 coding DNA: TGTGCCAGCAGTTTGCTGGCCCAGGTTGCGCAGTATTTT. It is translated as CASSLLAQVAQYF.

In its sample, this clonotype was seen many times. Here the CDR3 reads CASSKGGNQPQHF. Written as DNA, the CDR3 is TGTGCCAGCAGTAAAGGAGGCAATCAGCCCCAGCATTTT. This chain connects TRBV27 to TRBJ1-5; D unresolved. The CDR3 covers 13 residues. CDR1 and CDR2 from the germline V gene are MNHEY and SMNVEV (reference sequence). V lost 5 bases to trimming and J lost 2 bases, with 7 bases between them.

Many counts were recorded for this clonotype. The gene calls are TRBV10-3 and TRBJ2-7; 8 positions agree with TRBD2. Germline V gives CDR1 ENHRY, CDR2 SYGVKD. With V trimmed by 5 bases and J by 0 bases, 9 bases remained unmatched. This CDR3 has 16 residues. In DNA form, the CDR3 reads TGTGCCATCAGTTCCGTTCGGGGGGGCCACTCCTACGAGCAGTACTTC. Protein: CAISSVRGGHSYEQYF.

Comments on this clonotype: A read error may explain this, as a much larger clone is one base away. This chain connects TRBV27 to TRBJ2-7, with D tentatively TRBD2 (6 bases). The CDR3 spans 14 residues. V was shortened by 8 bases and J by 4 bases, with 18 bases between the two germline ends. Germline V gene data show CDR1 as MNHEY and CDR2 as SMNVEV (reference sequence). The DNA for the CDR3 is TGTGCCAGCGGCCAGCGGCGGGATTGGTACGAGCAGTACTTC. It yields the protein CASGQRRDWYEQYF.

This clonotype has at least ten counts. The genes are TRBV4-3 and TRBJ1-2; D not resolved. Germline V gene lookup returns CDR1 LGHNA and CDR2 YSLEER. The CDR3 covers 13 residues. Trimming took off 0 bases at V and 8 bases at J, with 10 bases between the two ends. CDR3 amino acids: CASSQEGWGGYTF. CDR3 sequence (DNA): TGCGCCAGCAGCCAAGAGGGATGGGGAGGCTACACCTTC.

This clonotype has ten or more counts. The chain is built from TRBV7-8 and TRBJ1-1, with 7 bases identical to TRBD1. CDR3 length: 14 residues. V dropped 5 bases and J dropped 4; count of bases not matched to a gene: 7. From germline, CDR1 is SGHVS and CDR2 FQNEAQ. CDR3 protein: CASSPSAGGTEAFF. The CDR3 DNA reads TGTGCCAGCAGCCCTAGCGCAGGGGGCACTGAAGCTTTCTTT.

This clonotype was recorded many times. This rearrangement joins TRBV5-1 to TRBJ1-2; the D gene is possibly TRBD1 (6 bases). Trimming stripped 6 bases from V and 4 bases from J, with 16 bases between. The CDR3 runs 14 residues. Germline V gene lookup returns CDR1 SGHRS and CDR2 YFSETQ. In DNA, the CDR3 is TGCGCCAGCACCAACGGAGGGGGGACCTATGGCTACACCTTC. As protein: CASTNGGGTYGYTF.